Below are 29 T cell receptor beta chains sequenced from a single sample in a study of cytotoxic CD8 clonotypes in ibrutinib-treated CLL (dated by TCRdb to the early 2020s). The method was the immunoSEQ multiplex PCR assay. Imported from immuneACCESS, the table was reduced by TCRdb to in-frame sequences with V and J called. These copies leave out some clones; in studies compared against another copy, an unresolved V gene accounts for under half, and the cause of the remainder is not known. This sample holds around 16,000 clones; approximately 67% were observed only once. The top ten clonotypes cover 15% to 20% of the sample. The sample here was PBMCs, taken before ibrutinib treatment. The receptors here all came from a human donor with chronic lymphocytic leukemia.

V usage is TRBV10-3 and J usage is TRBJ1-1, with D tentatively TRBD1 (5 bases). Germline V gene data show CDR1 as ENHRY and CDR2 as SYGVKD. This CDR3 is 14 amino acids long. V lost 3 bases and J 6 bases, leaving 14 bases between the germline ends. This chain's CDR3 is CAISDSGTYSEAFF. In DNA form, the CDR3 reads TGTGCCATCAGTGATTCGGGGACTTACTCTGAAGCTTTCTTT.

The genes are TRBV19 and TRBJ2-5; the D gene is possibly TRBD1 (6 bases). The CDR3 is made up of 14 amino acids. The germline CDR1 and CDR2 sequences are LNHDA and SQIVND (reference sequence). V was cut by 6 bases and J by 2 bases, with 13 bases left in between. CDR3 residues: CASSPDRLQETQYF. The DNA of the CDR3 is TGTGCCAGTAGCCCAGACAGGCTACAAGAGACCCAGTACTTC.

This chain joins TRBV5-1 and TRBJ2-1, with TRBD2 matching 7 bases. The CDR3 sequence is 15 residues long. Germline-derived CDR1 and CDR2 are SGHRS and YFSETQ. V lost 4 bases and J lost 6; bases outside the gene matches: 10. The CDR3: CASSVRGEYFNEQFF. CDR3 in DNA: TGCGCCAGCAGCGTCCGGGGGGAGTATTTCAATGAGCAGTTCTTC.

The chain joins TRBV7-9 to TRBJ2-7, with TRBD1 identical over 8 bases. Trimming removed 2 bases from V and 3 bases from J; junction bases left unmatched: 6. The CDR3 is made up of 15 amino acids. The germline V gene encodes CDR1 SEHNR and CDR2 FQNEAQ (reference sequence). The CDR3 DNA sequence: TGTGCCAGCAGCTTACCGGGACAGGTAGGCTACGAGCAGTACTTC. Residues: CASSLPGQVGYEQYF.

The table lists this clone with a few counts. The CDR3 DNA reads TGTGCCAGCAGCTTGTCTACTCTGAGGACAGGTCAAGAGACCCAGTACTTC. Its protein is CASSLSTLRTGQETQYF. The chain recombines TRBV7-9 with TRBJ2-5; the match to TRBD1 covers 7 bases. The CDR3 contains 17 residues. Germline CDR1 SEHNR, CDR2 FQNEAQ (reference sequence). The V gene end was trimmed by 3 bases and the J gene end by 2 bases; junction bases not matched to a gene: 12.

The chain couples TRBV13 to TRBJ2-6; D call uncertain. CDR1 PRHDT and CDR2 FYEKMQ come from the germline V gene (reference sequence). V lost 4 bases to trimming and J lost 1 base, with 17 bases between them. This CDR3 contains 18 residues. The CDR3 sequence is CASSSWGSWTSGANVLTF. Written as DNA, the CDR3 is TGTGCCAGCAGCTCTTGGGGATCTTGGACGTCTGGGGCCAACGTCCTGACTTTC.

V usage is TRBV6-5 and J usage is TRBJ2-7; tentative D call: TRBD2 (5 bases). Trimming stripped 6 bases from V and 0 bases from J, with 15 bases between. The CDR3 covers 15 residues. Germline-derived CDR1 and CDR2 are MNHEY and SVGAGI. CDR3 coding DNA: TGTGCCAGCAGAAGGAGGACCCTTAGCTCCTACGAGCAGTACTTC. Amino acid sequence: CASRRRTLSSYEQYF.

The rearrangement links TRBV2 to TRBJ1-2, with 7 nucleotides matching TRBD1. The CDR3 extends over 13 amino acids. V was clipped by 7 bases and J by 8 bases; unmatched bases: 10. Germline CDR1 reads SNHLY; CDR2 reads FYNNEI. The CDR3 reads CASMFRGRQGYTF. CDR3 nucleotides: TGTGCCAGCATGTTCAGGGGGAGGCAAGGCTACACCTTC.

V is TRBV5-6 and J is TRBJ2-2; D not certain. The V end was cut by 4 bases, the J end by 7 bases, with 17 bases between. Germline V gene data show CDR1 as SGHDT and CDR2 as YYEEEE. This CDR3 comprises 15 residues. The CDR3 sequence: CASSSGALYGGELFF. Written as DNA, the CDR3 is TGTGCCAGCAGCAGTGGAGCCCTATACGGCGGGGAGCTGTTTTTT.

The rearrangement joins TRBV6-1 to TRBJ2-2; TRBD2 aligns across 7 bases. Germline assignment: CDR1 MNHNS and CDR2 SASEGT. J was trimmed by 0 bases and V by 3 bases; bases with no gene match: 7. This CDR3 region has 17 residues. The CDR3 spells CASSDNGGFANTGELFF. The CDR3 nucleotides are TGTGCCAGCAGTGACAACGGGGGGTTCGCGAACACCGGGGAGCTGTTTTTT.

This clone was detected once. J is TRBJ1-2 and V is TRBV19; 10 positions agree with TRBD1. V gave up 6 bases and J gave up 8 bases; unmatched junction bases: 12. CDR1 and CDR2 from the germline V gene are LNHDA and SQIVND (reference sequence). CDR3 length: 15 residues. The CDR3 DNA follows: TGTGCCAGTAGCTCCCGGGACAGGGGTTCCTTCGGCTACACCTTC. It codes for CASSSRDRGSFGYTF.

The J gene is TRBJ1-1, the V gene TRBV7-2; TRBD1 is a possible D gene (5 bases). Germline CDR1 is SGHTA and CDR2 is FQGNSA. V lost 5 bases to trimming and J lost 1 base, with 14 bases between them. The length of the CDR3 is 15 residues. The CDR3 region is CASSVSGRSNTEAFF. CDR3 nucleotides: TGTGCCAGCAGCGTTTCGGGACGCTCGAACACTGAAGCTTTCTTT.

The V and J genes are TRBV18 and TRBJ1-5, with no clear D. The CDR3 contains 14 residues. CDR1 and CDR2 from the germline V gene are KGHSH and LQKENI. With 4 bases removed from V and 3 bases from J, the gap between germline ends came to 10 bases. The CDR3 region has the DNA TGTGCCAGCTCACTCCCTCGTCACAATCAGCCCCAGCATTTT. This translates into CASSLPRHNQPQHF.

This clone was seen only a few times. This sequence joins TRBV29-1 and TRBJ1-3; no definite D call. Germline V gives CDR1 SQVTM, CDR2 ANQGSEA. The V gene lost 3 bases and the J gene lost 2 bases, with 5 bases spanning the gap. The CDR3 has 12 residues. Here the CDR3 reads CSVDGAGNTIYF. The CDR3 nucleotides are TGCAGCGTTGACGGGGCTGGAAACACCATATATTTT.

The chain uses TRBV7-9 and TRBJ2-4; 10 positions agree with TRBD2. V lost 5 bases, J lost 1 base, and 5 bases stayed unmatched. The CDR3 covers 16 residues. Germline CDR1 is SEHNR and CDR2 is FQNEAQ (reference sequence). CDR3 in DNA: TGTGCCAGCAGCCCTCATAGCGGGGGGGCCAAAAACATTCAGTACTTC. Translated, it gives CASSPHSGGAKNIQYF.

The chain links TRBV5-8 to TRBJ2-5; D might be TRBD2 (7 bases). Germline CDR1 and CDR2: SGHTS and YDEGEE. There are 15 residues in the CDR3. Trimming shortened V by 2 bases and J by 0 bases, and 11 bases separated the two germline ends. CDR3 nucleotide sequence: TGTGCCAGCAGCTTACAGGGACTAAACCAAGAGACCCAGTACTTC. Translation: CASSLQGLNQETQYF. Filled out from reference TRBV5-8 and TRBJ2-5, the complete variable domain reads EAGVTQSPTHLIKTRGQQATLRCSPISGHTSVYWYQQALGLGLQFLLWYDEGEERNRGNFPPRFSGRQFPNYSSELNVNALELEDSALYLCASSLQGLNQETQYFGPGTRLLVL.

The V and J genes are TRBV7-2 and TRBJ2-1, with D tentatively TRBD1 or TRBD2 (6 bases each). The CDR3 runs 14 residues. V lost 2 bases and J lost 9, with 14 bases in between. Per the germline V gene, CDR1 is SGHTA and CDR2 is FQGNSA. DNA for the CDR3: TGTGCCAGCAGCTTAAATTGGGGGGCAGGTGAGCAGTTCTTC. It encodes CASSLNWGAGEQFF.

This chain joins TRBV5-1 and TRBJ1-2; TRBD1 might be the D (6 bases). The germline V gene has CDR1 SGHRS and CDR2 YFSETQ. This CDR3 region has 14 residues. Trimming shortened V by 4 bases and J by 5 bases, and 15 bases separated the two germline ends. CDR3 nucleotides: TGCGCCAGCAGCCTCGGACAGCCCTTTTATGGCTACACCTTC. It specifies CASSLGQPFYGYTF. The complete variable domain, with remaining parts taken from reference TRBV5-1 and TRBJ1-2, reads KAGVTQTPRYLIKTRGQQVTLSCSPISGHRSVSWYQQTPGQGLQFLFEYFSETQRNKGNFPGRFSGRQFSNSRSEMNVSTLELGDSALYLCASSLGQPFYGYTFGSGTRLTVV.

The V call is TRBV2, the J call TRBJ1-1, with D unclear. The germline V and J ends were trimmed by 7 bases and 2 bases, with 17 bases remaining between them. The CDR3 has 15 residues. Per germline, CDR1 SNHLY and CDR2 FYNNEI. The CDR3 spells CASTRGLALNTEAFF. The CDR3 DNA sequence: TGTGCCAGCACCCGAGGACTGGCCCTAAACACTGAAGCTTTCTTT.

This chain links TRBV5-1 with TRBJ2-7; D is possibly TRBD1 (5 bases). Trimming took 7 bases from V and 2 from J, leaving 16 bases between them. The length of the CDR3 is 14 residues. Germline-derived CDR1 and CDR2 are SGHRS and YFSETQ. CDR3 DNA: TGCGCCAGCGCCCCGGCCCAGGGCGCCTACGAGCAGTACTTC. Translating gives CASAPAQGAYEQYF.

The chain is built from TRBV10-2 and TRBJ1-2; tentatively, D is TRBD1 (5 bases). The CDR3 has 14 amino acids. From germline, CDR1 is WSHSY and CDR2 SAAADI. V was cut by 4 bases and J by 8 bases, with 17 bases left in between. The DNA for the CDR3 is TGCGCCAGCAGTGCTCAAGGGGAGGTGAAGGGCTACACCTTC. It encodes CASSAQGEVKGYTF.

The rearrangement links TRBV5-1 to TRBJ2-7; TRBD1 matches 8 bases. Germline CDR1 and CDR2: SGHRS and YFSETQ. CDR3 length equals 15 residues. J lost 0 bases, V lost 4 bases, and 6 bases had no gene match. The CDR3 DNA is TGCGCCAGCAGCCAAGGACAGGGATTCTCCTACGAGCAGTACTTC. Its translation: CASSQGQGFSYEQYF.

The chain couples TRBV2 to TRBJ2-3; tentatively, D is TRBD2 (7 bases). V lost 5 bases to trimming and J lost 1 base, with 19 bases between them. Germline V CDR1 and CDR2: SNHLY, FYNNEI. This CDR3 region has 17 residues. The CDR3 is CASSRYTRGGGTDTQYF. As DNA, the CDR3 is TGTGCCAGCAGTCGGTACACAAGGGGGGGAGGCACAGATACGCAGTATTTT. Full variable domain (remainder filled in from reference TRBV2 and TRBJ2-3): EPEVTQTPSHQVTQMGQEVILRCVPISNHLYFYWYRQILGQKVEFLVSFYNNEISEKSEIFDDQFSVERPDGSNFTLKIRSTKLEDSAMYFCASSRYTRGGGTDTQYFGPGTRLTVL.

The rearrangement links TRBV18 to TRBJ2-1, with 7 bases lining up with TRBD1. With 6 bases clipped from V and 1 base from J, the junction kept 6 bases outside the gene matches. In germline, CDR1 is KGHSH, CDR2 LQKENI. This CDR3 spans 15 amino acids. The CDR3, as DNA: TGTGCCAGCTCCCGAGACAGGGCGTCCTACAATGAGCAGTTCTTC. This encodes CASSRDRASYNEQFF.

V and J are TRBV5-1 and TRBJ2-5, with D possibly matching TRBD1 (5 bases). In germline, CDR1 is SGHRS, CDR2 YFSETQ. V lost 2 bases, J lost 5 bases, and 16 bases lay in between. The CDR3 contains 15 residues. CDR3 amino acids: CASSFLGAKVETQYF. CDR3 nucleotides: TGCGCCAGCAGCTTTCTAGGGGCTAAGGTGGAGACCCAGTACTTC.

The chain uses TRBV16 and TRBJ2-7; 8 nucleotides line up with TRBD1. V was pared by 6 bases and J by 5 bases, with 12 bases of the junction left unmatched. The CDR3 has 15 amino acids. Germline lookup yields CDR1 KGHSY and CDR2 FQNENV. The CDR3 spells CASSNSGTGGDEQYF. The CDR3 region has the DNA TGTGCCAGCAGTAACTCCGGGACAGGAGGAGACGAGCAGTACTTC.

The CDR3 here is CASSLWGWDEQFF. The CDR3 DNA reads TGTGCCAGCAGCCTTTGGGGGTGGGATGAGCAGTTCTTC. The V gene is TRBV5-4, the J gene TRBJ2-1; D possibly matches TRBD1 or TRBD2 (5 bases each). Trimming cost V 4 bases and J 8 bases, with 13 bases left between them. Germline loops: CDR1 SGHNT, CDR2 YYREEE (reference sequence). CDR3 length equals 13 residues.

The CDR3 is CAWSVQRTSTYYNSPLHF. The CDR3 nucleotides read TGTGCCTGGAGTGTACAACGGACCAGCACCTACTATAATTCACCCCTCCACTTT. The chain carries TRBV30 and TRBJ1-6; D is ambiguous. V gave up 0 bases and J gave up 3 bases, with 18 bases separating them. Germline V gene sequence: CDR1 GTSNPN, CDR2 SVGIG (reference sequence). CDR3 size: 18 residues.

V is TRBV19 and J is TRBJ1-5; 10 bases match TRBD1. The V and J ends lost 7 bases and 2 bases, in that order; junction bases with no gene match: 11. CDR1 and CDR2 from the germline V gene are LNHDA and SQIVND (reference sequence). This CDR3 is 17 amino acids long. The CDR3 nucleotides are TGTGCCAGTAACCCGGGACAGGGGTTCGCTCGCAATCAGCCCCAGCATTTT. Translated, it gives CASNPGQGFARNQPQHF.